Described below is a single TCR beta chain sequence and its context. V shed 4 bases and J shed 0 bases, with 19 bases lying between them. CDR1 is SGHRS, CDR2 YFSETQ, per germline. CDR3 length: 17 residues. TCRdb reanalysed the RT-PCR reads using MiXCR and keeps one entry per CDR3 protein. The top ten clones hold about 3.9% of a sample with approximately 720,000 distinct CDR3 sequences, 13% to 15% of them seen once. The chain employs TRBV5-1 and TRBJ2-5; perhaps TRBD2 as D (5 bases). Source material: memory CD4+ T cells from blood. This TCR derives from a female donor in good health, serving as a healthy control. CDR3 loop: CASSPGLTGPNQETQYF. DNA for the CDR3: TGCGCCAGCAGCCCAGGACTTACTGGACCGAACCAAGAGACCCAGTACTTC.